The rows below give T cell receptor beta chains drawn from one sample of a study of T cell clones after liver transplantation. Clones were read by immunoSEQ multiplex PCR, and TCRdb kept only the in-frame ones, dropping some. The data hold over 70,000 clones, with roughly 80% observed a single time. The sample consisted of CD4+ T cells from blood, taken 12 months after liver transplant. Receptor source: a human patient who received a liver transplant. The T cells may partly be graft donor cells. CDR3s leave out the opening cysteine and the closing phenylalanine or tryptophan.

v_call	j_call	cdr3_aa
TRBV28	TRBJ1-5	ASSLASGGGYSNQPQH
TRBV9	TRBJ2-1	ASSARDSYNEQF
TRBV7-8	TRBJ1-1	ASSLGRRGNTEAF
TRBV7-9	TRBJ1-1	ASSPTPFRVDTEAF
TRBV5-1	TRBJ2-2	ASSFRIGANTGELF
TRBV2	TRBJ2-4	ASSEFQGNIQY
TRBV2	TRBJ2-3	ASSGTGTSTDTQY
TRBV19	TRBJ2-7	ASSIGAFSSYEQY
TRBV13	TRBJ2-1	ASSPGLEVSPTQYNEQF
TRBV28	TRBJ1-1	ASSPPSTGWAF
TRBV6-1	TRBJ2-6	ASSEFSSGANVLT
TRBV5-1	TRBJ1-2	ASSLQGRGGYT
TRBV9	TRBJ2-5	ASSSRTGGGETQY